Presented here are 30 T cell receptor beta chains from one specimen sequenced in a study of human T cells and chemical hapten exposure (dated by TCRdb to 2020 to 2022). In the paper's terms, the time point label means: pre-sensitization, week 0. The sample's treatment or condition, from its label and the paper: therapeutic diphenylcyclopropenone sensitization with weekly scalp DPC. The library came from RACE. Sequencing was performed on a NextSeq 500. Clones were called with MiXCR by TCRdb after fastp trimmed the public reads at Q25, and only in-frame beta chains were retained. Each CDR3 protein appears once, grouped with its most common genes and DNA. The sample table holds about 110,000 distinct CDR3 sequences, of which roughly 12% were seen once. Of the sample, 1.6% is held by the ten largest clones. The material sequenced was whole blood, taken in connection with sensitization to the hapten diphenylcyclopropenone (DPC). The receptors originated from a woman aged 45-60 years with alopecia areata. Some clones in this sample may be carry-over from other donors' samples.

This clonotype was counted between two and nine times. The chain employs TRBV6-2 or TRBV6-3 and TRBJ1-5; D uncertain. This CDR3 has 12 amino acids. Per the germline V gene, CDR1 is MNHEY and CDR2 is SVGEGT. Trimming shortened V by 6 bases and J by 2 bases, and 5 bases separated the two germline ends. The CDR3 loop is CASSQGNQPQHF. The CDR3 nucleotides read TGTGCCAGCAGCCAGGGCAATCAGCCCCAGCATTTT.

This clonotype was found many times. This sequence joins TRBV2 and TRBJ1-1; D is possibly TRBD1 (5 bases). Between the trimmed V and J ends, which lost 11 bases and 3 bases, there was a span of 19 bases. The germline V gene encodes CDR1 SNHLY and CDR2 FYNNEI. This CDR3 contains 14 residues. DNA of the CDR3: TGTGCCCAAACCACGGGGGGGAGATACACTGAAGCTTTCTTT. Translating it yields CAQTTGGRYTEAFF.

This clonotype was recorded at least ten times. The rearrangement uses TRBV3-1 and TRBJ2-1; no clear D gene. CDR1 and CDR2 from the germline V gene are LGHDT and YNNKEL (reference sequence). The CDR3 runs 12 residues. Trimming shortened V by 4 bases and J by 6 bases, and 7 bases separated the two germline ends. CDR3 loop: CASSLMGNEQFF. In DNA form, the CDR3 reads TGTGCCAGCAGCCTCATGGGCAATGAGCAGTTCTTC.

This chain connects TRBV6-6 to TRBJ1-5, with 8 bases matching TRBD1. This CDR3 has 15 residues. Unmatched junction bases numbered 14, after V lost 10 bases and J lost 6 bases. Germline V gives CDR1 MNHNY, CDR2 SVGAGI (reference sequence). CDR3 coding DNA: TGTGCCACCACTCAAAATAGACAGGGGCGTCAGCCCCAGCATTTT. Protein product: CATTQNRQGRQPQHF.

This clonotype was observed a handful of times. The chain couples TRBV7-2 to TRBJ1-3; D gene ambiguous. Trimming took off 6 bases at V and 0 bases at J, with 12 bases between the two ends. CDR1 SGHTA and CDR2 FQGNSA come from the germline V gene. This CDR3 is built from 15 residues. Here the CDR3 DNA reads TGTGCCAGCAGACGAGACCGGTCCTCTGGAAACACCATATATTTT. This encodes CASRRDRSSGNTIYF.

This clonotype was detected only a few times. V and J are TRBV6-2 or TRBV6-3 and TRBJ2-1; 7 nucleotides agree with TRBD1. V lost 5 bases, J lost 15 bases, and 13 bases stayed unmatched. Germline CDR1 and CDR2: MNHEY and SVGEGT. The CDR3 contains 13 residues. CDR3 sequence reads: CASSRKQGLGRFF. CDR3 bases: TGTGCCAGCAGTAGAAAACAGGGGCTTGGGCGGTTCTTC.

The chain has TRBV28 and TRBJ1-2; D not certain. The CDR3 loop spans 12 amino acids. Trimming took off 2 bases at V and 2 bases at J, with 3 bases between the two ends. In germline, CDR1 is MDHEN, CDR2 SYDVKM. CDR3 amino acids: CASSLRNYGYTF. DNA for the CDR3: TGTGCCAGCAGTTTAAGAAACTATGGCTACACCTTC.

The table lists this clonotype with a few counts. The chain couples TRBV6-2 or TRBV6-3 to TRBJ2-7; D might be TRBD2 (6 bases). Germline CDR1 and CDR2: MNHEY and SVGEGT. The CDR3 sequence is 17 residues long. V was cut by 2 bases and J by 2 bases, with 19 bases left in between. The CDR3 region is CASSYRTVPGVTYEQYF. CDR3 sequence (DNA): TGTGCCAGCAGTTACCGGACCGTCCCGGGGGTCACCTACGAGCAGTACTTC.

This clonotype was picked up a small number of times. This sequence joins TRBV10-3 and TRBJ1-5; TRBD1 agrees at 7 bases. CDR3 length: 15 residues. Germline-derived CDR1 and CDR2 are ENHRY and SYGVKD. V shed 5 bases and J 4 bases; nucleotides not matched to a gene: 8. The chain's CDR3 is CAISPTGFANQPQHF. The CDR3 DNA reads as TGTGCCATCAGTCCGACAGGGTTTGCAAATCAGCCCCAGCATTTT.

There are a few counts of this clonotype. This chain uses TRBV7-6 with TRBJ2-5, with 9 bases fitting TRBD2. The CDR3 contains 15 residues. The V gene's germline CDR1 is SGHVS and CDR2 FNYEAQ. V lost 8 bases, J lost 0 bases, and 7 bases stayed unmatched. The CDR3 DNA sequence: TGTGCCAGCTCACCCCGACTAGCGGACCAAGAGACCCAGTACTTC. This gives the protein CASSPRLADQETQYF.

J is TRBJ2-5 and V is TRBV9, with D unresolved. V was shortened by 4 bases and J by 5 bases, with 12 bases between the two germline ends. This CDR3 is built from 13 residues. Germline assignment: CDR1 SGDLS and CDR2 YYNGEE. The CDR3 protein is CASSTSVRETQYF. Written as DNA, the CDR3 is TGTGCCAGCAGCACTTCCGTGAGGGAGACCCAGTACTTC. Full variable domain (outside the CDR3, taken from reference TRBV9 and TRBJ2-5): DSGVTQTPKHLITATGQRVTLRCSPRSGDLSVYWYQQSLDQGLQFLIQYYNGEERAKGNILERFSAQQFPDLHSELNLSSLELGDSALYFCASSTSVRETQYFGPGTRLLVL.

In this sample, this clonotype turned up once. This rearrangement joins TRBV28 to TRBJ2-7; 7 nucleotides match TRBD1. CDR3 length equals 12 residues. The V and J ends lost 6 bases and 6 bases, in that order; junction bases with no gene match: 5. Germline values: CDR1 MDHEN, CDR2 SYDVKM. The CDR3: CASRTGSSEQYF. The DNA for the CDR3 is TGTGCCAGCAGGACAGGGAGCTCCGAGCAGTACTTC.

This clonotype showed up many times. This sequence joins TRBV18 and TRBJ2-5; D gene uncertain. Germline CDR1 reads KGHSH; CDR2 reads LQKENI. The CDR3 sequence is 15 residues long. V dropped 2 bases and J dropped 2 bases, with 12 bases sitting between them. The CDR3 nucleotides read TGTGCCAGCTCACCAGGAAACTCAGGACAAGAGACCCAGTACTTC. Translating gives CASSPGNSGQETQYF. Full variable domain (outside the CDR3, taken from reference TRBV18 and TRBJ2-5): NAGVMQNPRHLVRRRGQEARLRCSPMKGHSHVYWYRQLPEEGLKFMVYLQKENIIDESGMPKERFSAEFPKEGPSILRIQQVVRGDSAAYFCASSPGNSGQETQYFGPGTRLLVL.

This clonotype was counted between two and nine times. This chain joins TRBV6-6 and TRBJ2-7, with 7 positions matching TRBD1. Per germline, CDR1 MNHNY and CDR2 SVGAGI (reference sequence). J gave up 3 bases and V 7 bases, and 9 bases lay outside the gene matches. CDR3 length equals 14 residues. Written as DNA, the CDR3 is TGTGCCAGCAAAGAACAGGGACAGATCTACGAGCAGTACTTC. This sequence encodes CASKEQGQIYEQYF.

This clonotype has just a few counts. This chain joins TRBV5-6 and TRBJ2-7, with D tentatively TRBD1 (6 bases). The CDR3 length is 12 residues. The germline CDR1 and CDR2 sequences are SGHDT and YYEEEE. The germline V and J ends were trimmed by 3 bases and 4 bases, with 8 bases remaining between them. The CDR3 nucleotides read TGTGCCAGCAGCTATCAGGGGTACGAGCAGTACTTC. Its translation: CASSYQGYEQYF.

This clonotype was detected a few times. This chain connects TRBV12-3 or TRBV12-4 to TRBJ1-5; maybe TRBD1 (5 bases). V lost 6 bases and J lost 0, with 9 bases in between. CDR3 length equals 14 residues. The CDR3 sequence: CASSTQGSNQPQHF. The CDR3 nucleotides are TGTGCCAGCAGCACCCAGGGTAGCAATCAGCCCCAGCATTTT.

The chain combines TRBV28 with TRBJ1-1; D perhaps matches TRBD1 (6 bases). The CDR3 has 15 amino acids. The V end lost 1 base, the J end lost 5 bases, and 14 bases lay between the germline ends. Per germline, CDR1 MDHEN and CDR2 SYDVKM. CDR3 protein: CASSLSLTGQTEAFF. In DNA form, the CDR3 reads TGTGCCAGCAGTTTATCCCTGACAGGCCAAACTGAAGCTTTCTTT.

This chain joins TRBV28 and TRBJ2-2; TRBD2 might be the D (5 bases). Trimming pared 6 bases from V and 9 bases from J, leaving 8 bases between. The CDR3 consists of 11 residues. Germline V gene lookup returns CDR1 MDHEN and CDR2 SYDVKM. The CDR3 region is CASRSGRELFF. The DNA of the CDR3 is TGTGCCAGCAGGAGCGGCCGGGAGCTGTTTTTT.

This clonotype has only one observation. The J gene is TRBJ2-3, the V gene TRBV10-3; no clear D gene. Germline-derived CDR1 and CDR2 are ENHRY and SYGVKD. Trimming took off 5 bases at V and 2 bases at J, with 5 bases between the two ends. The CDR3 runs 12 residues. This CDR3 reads CAISSDTDTQYF. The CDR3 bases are TGTGCCATCAGTAGCGACACAGATACGCAGTATTTT.

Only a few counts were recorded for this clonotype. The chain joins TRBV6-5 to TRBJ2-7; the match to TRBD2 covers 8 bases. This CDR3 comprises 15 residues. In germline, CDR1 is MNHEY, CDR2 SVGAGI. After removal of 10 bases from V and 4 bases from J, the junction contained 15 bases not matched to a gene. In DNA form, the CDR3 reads TGTGCCACCCGGACCCCGACTAGCGATAAATACGAGCAGTACTTC. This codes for CATRTPTSDKYEQYF.

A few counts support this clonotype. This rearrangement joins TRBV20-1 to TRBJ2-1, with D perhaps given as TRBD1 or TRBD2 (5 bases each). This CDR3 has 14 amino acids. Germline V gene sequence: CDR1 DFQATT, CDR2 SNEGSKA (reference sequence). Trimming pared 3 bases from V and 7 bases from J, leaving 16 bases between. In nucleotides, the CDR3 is TGCAGTGCTAGCGGCGGGTCAGGGACGAATGAGCAGTTCTTC. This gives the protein CSASGGSGTNEQFF.

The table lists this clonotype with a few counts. The CDR3 region has the DNA TGTGCCAGCTCAACCAAAGGACGCGGGGGCTACAATGAGCAGTTCTTC. Amino acids: CASSTKGRGGYNEQFF. This chain joins TRBV18 and TRBJ2-1; 7 bases align to TRBD2. The germline CDR1 and CDR2 sequences are KGHSH and LQKENI. Unmatched junction bases numbered 10, after V lost 5 bases and J lost 3 bases. This CDR3 region has 16 residues.

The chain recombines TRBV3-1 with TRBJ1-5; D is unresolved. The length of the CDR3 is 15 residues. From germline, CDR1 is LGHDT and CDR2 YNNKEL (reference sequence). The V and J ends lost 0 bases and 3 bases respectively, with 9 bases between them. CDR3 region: CASSQDTLYNQPQHF. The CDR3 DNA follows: TGTGCCAGCAGCCAAGATACCCTGTACAATCAGCCCCAGCATTTT.

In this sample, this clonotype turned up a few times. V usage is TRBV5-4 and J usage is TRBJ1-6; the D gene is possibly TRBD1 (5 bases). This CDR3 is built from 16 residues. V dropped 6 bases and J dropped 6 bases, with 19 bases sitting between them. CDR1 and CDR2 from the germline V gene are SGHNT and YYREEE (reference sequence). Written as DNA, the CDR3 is TGTGCCAGCAACTCGCGTAGGGACGGTGGTAATTCACCCCTCCACTTT. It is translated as CASNSRRDGGNSPLHF.

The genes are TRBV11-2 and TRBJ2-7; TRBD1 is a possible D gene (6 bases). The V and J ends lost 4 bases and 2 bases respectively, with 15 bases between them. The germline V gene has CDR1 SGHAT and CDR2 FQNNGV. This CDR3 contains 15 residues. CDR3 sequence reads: CASSSQGRPPYEQYF. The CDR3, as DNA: TGTGCCAGCAGCTCCCAGGGGCGACCTCCCTACGAGCAGTACTTC.

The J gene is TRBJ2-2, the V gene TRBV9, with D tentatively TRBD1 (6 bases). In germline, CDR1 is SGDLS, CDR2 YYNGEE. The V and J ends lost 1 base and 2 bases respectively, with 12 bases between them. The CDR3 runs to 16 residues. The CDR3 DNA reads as TGTGCCAGCAGCGTAATAGGACAGCCAAACACCGGGGAGCTGTTTTTT. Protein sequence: CASSVIGQPNTGELFF.

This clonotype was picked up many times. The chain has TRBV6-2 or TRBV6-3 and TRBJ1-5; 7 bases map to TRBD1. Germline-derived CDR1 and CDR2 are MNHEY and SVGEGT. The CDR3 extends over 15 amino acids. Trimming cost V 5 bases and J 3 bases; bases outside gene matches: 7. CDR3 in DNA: TGTGCCAGCAGTATCGGGACAGCCTACAATCAGCCCCAGCATTTT. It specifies CASSIGTAYNQPQHF.

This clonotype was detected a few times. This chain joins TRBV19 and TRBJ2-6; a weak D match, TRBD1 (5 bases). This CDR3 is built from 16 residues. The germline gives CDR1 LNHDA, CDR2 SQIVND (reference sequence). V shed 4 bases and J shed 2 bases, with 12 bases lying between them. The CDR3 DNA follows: TGTGCCAGTAGTAGGAAATCAGGGACTGGGGCCAACGTCCTGACTTTC. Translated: CASSRKSGTGANVLTF.

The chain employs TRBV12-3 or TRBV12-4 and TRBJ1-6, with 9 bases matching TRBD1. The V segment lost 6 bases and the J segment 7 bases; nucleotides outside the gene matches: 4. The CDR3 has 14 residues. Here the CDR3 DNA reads TGTGCCAGCAGGGGACAGGGTGCGAATTCACCCCTCCACTTT. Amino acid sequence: CASRGQGANSPLHF.

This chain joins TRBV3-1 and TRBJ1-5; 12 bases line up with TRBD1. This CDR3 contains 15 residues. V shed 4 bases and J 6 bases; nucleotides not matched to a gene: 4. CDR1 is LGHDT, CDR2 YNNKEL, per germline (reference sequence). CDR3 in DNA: TGTGCCAGCAGCCGGGGACAGGGGGCAACTCAGCCCCAGCATTTT. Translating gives CASSRGQGATQPQHF. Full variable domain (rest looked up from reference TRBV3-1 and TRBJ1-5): DTAVSQTPKYLVTQMGNDKSIKCEQNLGHDTMYWYKQDSKKFLKIMFSYNNKELIINETVPNRFSPKSPDKAHLNLHINSLELGDSAVYFCASSRGQGATQPQHFGDGTRLSIL.